Below are 10 T cell receptor beta chains sequenced from a single sample in a study of patients and donors after allogeneic stem cell transplantation. MiXCR, applied by TCRdb to the RT-PCR reads, yields one record per CDR3 protein. The sample carries around 200,000 distinct CDR3 sequences, roughly 38% recorded once. The source material was blood, either unsorted or a sorted T cell fraction (not recorded which). The receptors were gathered from a human donor who was either an allogeneic HSCT recipient or a stem cell or donor lymphocyte infusion donor (not recorded which). It is not recorded whose cells these are; they may come from a transplant donor.

The J gene is TRBJ1-4, the V gene TRBV19, with unresolved D. V was clipped by 10 bases and J by 8 bases, with 17 bases between them. Germline V gene sequence: CDR1 LNHDA, CDR2 SQIVND (reference sequence). The CDR3 is made up of 13 amino acids. CDR3 amino acids: CATAVPEYEKLFF. For the CDR3, the DNA is TGTGCCACCGCAGTCCCGGAGTACGAAAAACTGTTTTTT.

The rearrangement joins TRBV7-8 to TRBJ2-2, with D perhaps matching TRBD1 or TRBD2 (6 bases each). The CDR3 consists of 17 residues. The V gene's germline CDR1 is SGHVS and CDR2 FQNEAQ. Trimming took off 2 bases at V and 0 bases at J, with 13 bases between the two ends. As DNA, the CDR3 is TGTGCCAGCAGCTTACGAGGGGGGCCCGCGAACACCGGGGAGCTGTTTTTT. This gives the protein CASSLRGGPANTGELFF.

The rearrangement uses TRBV3-1 and TRBJ2-7, with D maybe TRBD1 (6 bases). Trimming left V 1 base short and J 3 bases short, with 7 bases between. The germline V gene encodes CDR1 LGHDT and CDR2 YNNKEL (reference sequence). This CDR3 spans 13 amino acids. CDR3 sequence (DNA): TGTGCCAGCAGCCAAGGACAGGTCTACGAGCAGTACTTC. This translates into CASSQGQVYEQYF.

The V call is TRBV20-1, the J call TRBJ1-2; D is unclear. The CDR3 is 12 amino acids. Deletions cut 0 bases from V and 7 bases from J, with 9 bases between. Looked up from germline, CDR1 is DFQATT and CDR2 is SNEGSKA (reference sequence). In DNA, the CDR3 is TGCAGTGCTAGAGATTGGAACACTGGCTACACCTTC. The encoded protein is CSARDWNTGYTF.

In its sample, this clonotype was seen a few times. V is TRBV10-3 and J is TRBJ2-3; 10 nucleotides align to TRBD2. This CDR3 is built from 15 residues. Germline CDR1 and CDR2: ENHRY and SYGVKD. V was pared by 7 bases and J by 1 base, with 5 bases of the junction left unmatched. This CDR3 is CAITTTSGGTDTQYF. The CDR3 bases are TGTGCCATCACCACTACTAGCGGGGGCACAGATACGCAGTATTTT.

This clonotype was counted between two and nine times. This rearrangement joins TRBV7-3 to TRBJ2-1; TRBD2 agrees at 9 bases. The V and J ends lost 2 bases and 9 bases, in that order; junction bases with no gene match: 5. The germline V gene encodes CDR1 SGHTA and CDR2 FQGTGA. This CDR3 has 14 amino acids. This chain's CDR3 is CASSLASGDPEQFF. CDR3 in DNA: TGTGCCAGCAGCTTAGCTAGCGGGGACCCTGAGCAGTTCTTC.

The table lists this clonotype with a count of one. This sequence joins TRBV23-1 and TRBJ2-1, with D hard to call. TRBV23-1 is treated as an ORF (open reading frame) with a function not yet certain. The CDR3 sequence is 13 residues long. V shed 6 bases and J shed 6 bases, with 12 bases lying between them. The CDR3: CASSRSVGNEQFF. CDR3 DNA sequence: TGCGCCAGCAGCCGGTCCGTGGGCAATGAGCAGTTCTTC.

This clonotype showed up just once. The chain has TRBV12-3 or TRBV12-4 and TRBJ2-3, with TRBD2 identical over 7 bases. J gave up 4 bases and V 3 bases, and 10 bases lay outside the gene matches. The CDR3 totals 16 residues. The CDR3 coding sequence is TGTGCCAGCAGTTTGGTCCCTAGCGGACCCGCAGATACGCAGTATTTT. Amino acids: CASSLVPSGPADTQYF.

This chain's CDR3 is CASSLTQTNQPQHF. CDR3 in DNA: TGTGCCAGCAGTTTGACGCAGACCAATCAGCCCCAGCATTTT. The V and J genes are TRBV28 and TRBJ1-5, with D unclear. V dropped 3 bases and J dropped 3 bases, with 9 bases sitting between them. The germline V gene encodes CDR1 MDHEN and CDR2 SYDVKM. The CDR3 covers 14 residues.

There are a few counts of this clonotype. V usage is TRBV20-1 and J usage is TRBJ2-1; the D is unclear. The CDR3 contains 16 residues. V dropped 0 bases and J dropped 2 bases, with 14 bases sitting between them. CDR1 is DFQATT, CDR2 SNEGSKA, per germline (reference sequence). CDR3 amino acids: CSARDPGRRTYNEQFF. CDR3 coding DNA: TGCAGTGCTAGAGATCCCGGACGGCGAACCTACAATGAGCAGTTCTTC.